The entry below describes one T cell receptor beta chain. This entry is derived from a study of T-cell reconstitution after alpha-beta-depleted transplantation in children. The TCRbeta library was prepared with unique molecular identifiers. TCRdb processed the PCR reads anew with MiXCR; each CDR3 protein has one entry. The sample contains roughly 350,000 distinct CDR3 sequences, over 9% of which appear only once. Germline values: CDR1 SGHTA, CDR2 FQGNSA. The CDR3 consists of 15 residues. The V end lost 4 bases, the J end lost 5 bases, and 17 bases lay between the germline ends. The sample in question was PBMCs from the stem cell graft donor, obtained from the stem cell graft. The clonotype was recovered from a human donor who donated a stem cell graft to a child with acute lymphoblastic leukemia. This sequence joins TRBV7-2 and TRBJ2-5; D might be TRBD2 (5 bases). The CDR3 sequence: CASSSYRGPRETQYF. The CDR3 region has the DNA TGTGCCAGCAGCTCCTATCGGGGTCCCCGGGAGACCCAGTACTTC.